Below, 21 T cell receptor beta chains from the same sample are listed, as sequenced in a study of technical replicates of blood from a handful of donors. The data were produced by immunoSEQ multiplex PCR, yet TCRdb's version contains in-frame clones alone and is incomplete. The sample yields fewer than 13,000 clones, approximately 94% seen once. The sample was PBMCs. Receptors were obtained from a human donor in good health.

The chain recombines TRBV21-1 with TRBJ2-4; the table gives TRBD2 as D, unverified against the DNA. TRBV21-1 is given as a pseudogene. CDR3 length: 17 residues. CDR3 in amino acids: CASSKPWGGGGQNIQYF. The CDR3 bases are TGTGCCAGCAGCAAACCGTGGGGGGGAGGGGGTCAAAACATTCAGTACTTC.

This sequence joins TRBV6-5 and TRBJ1-5; D is possibly TRBD1 (5 bases). Trimming shortened V by 6 bases and J by 1 base, and 13 bases separated the two germline ends. This CDR3 contains 15 residues. Per germline, CDR1 MNHEY and CDR2 SVGAGI. CDR3 coding DNA: TGTGCCAGCAGGGGGGGTGTAGGGAGCAATCAGCCCCAGCATTTT. Translated: CASRGGVGSNQPQHF.

For the CDR3, the DNA is TGCGCCAGCAGCACCGACAAAGGGGAGCTGTTTTTT. This sequence encodes CASSTDKGELFF. The gene calls are TRBV5-1 and TRBJ2-2; no firm D call. CDR3 length: 12 amino acids. The V gene's germline CDR1 is SGHRS and CDR2 YFSETQ. V dropped 4 bases and J dropped 8 bases, with 9 bases sitting between them.

The V call is TRBV6-4, the J call TRBJ2-3, with D maybe TRBD2 (6 bases). Trimming cost V 4 bases and J 1 base, with 9 bases left between them. The CDR3 runs 14 residues. Germline CDR1 MRHNA, CDR2 SNTAGT. This CDR3 reads CASSGASGTDTQYF. CDR3 coding DNA: TGTGCCAGCAGTGGAGCTAGCGGCACAGATACGCAGTATTTT.

The V and J genes are TRBV7-7 and TRBJ2-5; 8 positions agree with TRBD1. Germline V CDR1 and CDR2: SSHAT, FNYEAQ (reference sequence). V lost 2 bases to trimming and J lost 2 bases; unmatched junction nucleotides: 7. This CDR3 is built from 16 residues. The CDR3 reads CASSLSPGQAQETQYF. The CDR3 DNA sequence: TGTGCCAGCAGCTTATCTCCGGGACAGGCACAAGAGACCCAGTACTTC.

The CDR3 DNA follows: TGTGCCAGCAGCCACACACTAGCGGGAGTCCTGGACGAGCAGTACTTC. It codes for CASSHTLAGVLDEQYF. The chain is built from TRBV7-8 and TRBJ2-7; 11 positions match TRBD2. J gave up 5 bases and V 5 bases, and 11 bases lay outside the gene matches. The CDR3 totals 16 residues. CDR1 is SGHVS and CDR2 is FQNEAQ in the germline V gene.

The chain uses TRBV5-8 and TRBJ2-2; TRBD2 matches 11 bases. With V trimmed by 3 bases and J by 4 bases, 8 bases remained unmatched. Germline-derived CDR1 and CDR2 are SGHTS and YDEGEE. The CDR3 is made up of 17 amino acids. The CDR3 loop is CASSSAGTSGATGELFF. For the CDR3, the DNA is TGTGCCAGCAGCTCGGCCGGGACTAGCGGTGCCACCGGGGAGCTGTTTTTT.

This chain links TRBV30 with TRBJ1-5, with D perhaps matching TRBD1 (6 bases). CDR1 is GTSNPN and CDR2 is SVGIG in the germline V gene (reference sequence). The CDR3 sequence is 14 residues long. V gave up 0 bases and J gave up 4 bases, with 10 bases separating them. CDR3 nucleotides: TGTGCCTGGAGTGTACAAGGGGGAAATCAGCCCCAGCATTTT. Amino acids: CAWSVQGGNQPQHF.

This clone has only one observation. This chain joins TRBV30 and TRBJ2-1; 10 bases are a match to TRBD1. Trimming removed 4 bases from V and 4 bases from J; junction bases left unmatched: 7. This CDR3 is built from 15 residues. Germline lookup yields CDR1 GTSNPN and CDR2 SVGIG (reference sequence). This CDR3 is CAWTGTGVMYNEQFF. DNA for the CDR3: TGTGCCTGGACCGGGACAGGGGTTATGTACAATGAGCAGTTCTTC.

The chain is built from TRBV18 and TRBJ2-1; 8 bases are shared with TRBD1. The ends lost 3 bases at V and 2 bases at J; junction bases unmatched: 9. This CDR3 comprises 17 residues. The germline V gene encodes CDR1 KGHSH and CDR2 LQKENI. CDR3 nucleotides: TGTGCCAGCTCACCCCGACCTGGGACAGGTCCCTACAATGAGCAGTTCTTC. Residues: CASSPRPGTGPYNEQFF.

This clone was counted once. The gene calls are TRBV25-1 and TRBJ2-7, with 7 bases lining up with TRBD1. With 3 bases clipped from V and 0 bases from J, the junction kept 5 bases outside the gene matches. The germline gives CDR1 MGHDK, CDR2 SYGVNS. CDR3 length equals 15 residues. In DNA form, the CDR3 reads TGTGCCAGCAGTGATCTGACAGGGCGCTCCTACGAGCAGTACTTC. Translated, it gives CASSDLTGRSYEQYF.

Only one count was recorded for this clone. In nucleotides, the CDR3 is TGTGCCAGCAGGGGTGGGACAGGGGCCTCAGAGACCCAGTACTTC. It translates to CASRGGTGASETQYF. The chain carries TRBV2 and TRBJ2-5, with 10 bases fitting TRBD1. The CDR3 spans 15 residues. The V and J ends lost 6 bases and 4 bases, in that order; junction bases with no gene match: 8. From germline, CDR1 is SNHLY and CDR2 FYNNEI.

The chain employs TRBV7-9 and TRBJ2-1; 7 bases are shared with TRBD1. CDR3 length: 15 amino acids. V dropped 3 bases and J dropped 9; count of bases not matched to a gene: 11. Germline V gene data show CDR1 as SEHNR and CDR2 as FQNEAQ (reference sequence). CDR3 residues: CASSFQGDPGGEQFF. The CDR3, as DNA: TGTGCCAGCAGCTTTCAGGGGGACCCTGGTGGTGAGCAGTTCTTC.

The gene calls are TRBV12-5 and TRBJ2-3, with a tentative D call TRBD2 (6 bases). Germline CDR1 and CDR2: LGHNT and FRNRAP. V dropped 6 bases and J dropped 0 bases, with 13 bases sitting between them. The CDR3 length is 15 residues. As DNA, the CDR3 is TGTGCTAGTGGCCGGAGGGCCGCTAGCACAGATACGCAGTATTTT. Its translation is CASGRRAASTDTQYF.

This clone was picked up one time. The gene calls are TRBV29-1 and TRBJ2-5; maybe TRBD2 (6 bases). This CDR3 region has 15 residues. The germline V gene encodes CDR1 SQVTM and CDR2 ANQGSEA. The V gene lost 4 bases and the J gene lost 3 bases, with 18 bases spanning the gap. Here the CDR3 DNA reads TGCAGCGTTGCAGGAGGGGAGGTACGGGAAGAGACCCAGTACTTC. It encodes CSVAGGEVREETQYF.

This chain joins TRBV25-1 and TRBJ2-1; 9 positions agree with TRBD2. CDR1 and CDR2 (germline): MGHDK, SYGVNS. The V segment lost 3 bases and the J segment 10 bases; nucleotides outside the gene matches: 10. This CDR3 has 15 residues. Here the CDR3 DNA reads TGTGCCAGCAGTGATCATCAGCGGGAGGTAGGGGAGCAGTTCTTC. Translation gives CASSDHQREVGEQFF. The complete variable domain, with remaining parts taken from reference TRBV25-1 and TRBJ2-1, reads EADIYQTPRYLVIGTGKKITLECSQTMGHDKMYWYQQDPGMELHLIHYSYGVNSTEKGDLSSESTVSRIRTEHFPLTLESARPSHTSQYLCASSDHQREVGEQFFGPGTRLTVL.

The chain couples TRBV29-1 to TRBJ2-7, with 8 bases aligning to TRBD1. The CDR3 runs 14 residues. Germline V gene lookup returns CDR1 SQVTM and CDR2 ANQGSEA. With 4 bases clipped from V and 5 bases from J, the junction kept 10 bases outside the gene matches. CDR3: CSVVGQGAPHEQYF. CDR3 DNA sequence: TGCAGCGTTGTTGGGCAGGGGGCGCCCCACGAGCAGTACTTC.

This clone was counted a few times. The chain recombines TRBV27 with TRBJ2-7; 8 positions match TRBD1. The J segment lost 6 bases and the V segment lost 5 bases, leaving 6 bases of the junction unmatched. The V gene's germline CDR1 is MNHEY and CDR2 SMNVEV (reference sequence). The CDR3 is 13 amino acids. The CDR3 region is CASSPTGAGEQYF. CDR3 in DNA: TGTGCCAGCAGTCCGACAGGGGCTGGCGAGCAGTACTTC.

V and J are TRBV2 and TRBJ2-3; the D gene is possibly TRBD2 (6 bases). The V gene's germline CDR1 is SNHLY and CDR2 FYNNEI. The CDR3 runs 16 residues. V lost 3 bases and J 0 bases, leaving 13 bases between the germline ends. The DNA for the CDR3 is TGTGCCAGCAGTGATGGGCTTAGCGGAAGCACAGATACGCAGTATTTT. It yields the protein CASSDGLSGSTDTQYF.

This clone was seen only once. The rearrangement uses TRBV2 and TRBJ2-7, with D maybe TRBD2 (5 bases). With 6 bases removed from V and 1 base from J, the gap between germline ends came to 19 bases. Germline CDR1 is SNHLY and CDR2 is FYNNEI. The CDR3 consists of 16 residues. CDR3 protein: CASSSLAGVSSYEQYF. CDR3 coding DNA: TGTGCCAGCAGCTCCCTTGCCGGGGTTTCATCCTACGAGCAGTACTTC.

The CDR3 loop is CAIRPGLAGVNTGELFF. The DNA for the CDR3 is TGTGCCATCAGGCCGGGACTAGCGGGAGTCAACACCGGGGAGCTGTTTTTT. V is TRBV10-3 and J is TRBJ2-2, with 14 bases lining up with TRBD2. Germline assignment: CDR1 ENHRY and CDR2 SYGVKD. Trimming cost V 6 bases and J 2 bases; bases outside gene matches: 5. This CDR3 comprises 17 residues.